This T cell receptor (beta chain) was found in a study of cytomegalovirus exposure and HLA in healthy donors (dated by TCRdb to about 2017). For context, the study as a whole: In an earlier analysis of about 560 of the donors, 250 to 350 Gb of sequence data and about 110 million unique TCR beta sequences from 180 million or so T cells were reported. Among a few hundred genotyped donors of the cohort, an average of about 240,000 unique TCR beta nucleotide sequences were sequenced per donor, about a sixth of them non-productive. To decide whether each TCR beta V gene segment behaved as functional or pseudogenic, an earlier analysis of approximately 590 of the donors relied on high-throughput TCR beta sequencing. HLA typing covered class I and class II loci at four-digit resolution. Because of strong linkage in the cohort, 4 to 6 DR-DQ haplotypes were treated as single units for association and clustering. Rather than drawing on any new phenotypic data, the later analysis identified candidate immune exposures from TCR beta sequences and the way those sequences occurred across donors. In a later analysis, previously published TCR beta repertoires from roughly 710 donors were re-analyzed and high-resolution HLA genotyping was added so that TCR occurrence patterns could be studied. Typing coverage differed by locus: A, B, C, DRB1 and DQB1 were typed in about 629-640 donors, DQA1 in 522, DPA1 in 600 to 610, and DPB1 in 472. Besides the first cohort of roughly 640 subjects, a separate validation cohort made up of 95 to 150 different subjects was used. The genetic ancestry cluster associated with self-reported Caucasian donors included 70% to 85% of the roughly 400 genotyped donors. Every repertoire in the discovery cohort had been generated on one and the same sequencing platform. An early release covering 500 to 750 HLA-typed donors comprised approximately 290 gigabases of sequencing data and roughly 85 million unique TCR sequences. The study aimed to test whether signatures of past pathogen exposure could be identified by cataloging public T cell receptors. The study profiled the T cell repertoires of 550 to 700 subjects by immunosequencing and related them to cytomegalovirus serostatus. To predict cytomegalovirus infection status, the study brought together high-throughput TCR immunosequencing, statistical association of individual TCRs with disease status, and machine learning. In a later genetic analysis, genome-wide SNP genotypes for about three fifths of the roughly 670 donors were used, and that subset was treated as a discovery cohort. Alongside the repertoire data, information on donor age, sex, ethnicity and CMV serostatus was compiled. Overall results and qualifications from the work: In vitro tests confirmed that a few of the cytomegalovirus-associated TCR beta chains recognize cytomegalovirus antigens. The authors suggested that the approach could potentially be generalized to other disease states and immunological phenotypes. Strong co-occurrence of HLA alleles, especially DR and DQ, made assigning TCR associations to individual alleles difficult. Roughly uniform sequencing depth across donors was assumed in presence/absence analyses, although this assumption may not hold. A further reported finding was that TCR beta sequences accurately predicted the HLA-A and HLA-B alleles for most subjects in the first cohort. A later analysis found that most CMV-associated TCR beta chains appeared HLA-restricted, with HLA associations seemingly driven largely by CMV exposure. CMV serostatus was the only immune exposure information available for the cohort. In a later genetic analysis, fewer N-insertions in productive TCRs were reported among donors in an Asian-associated ancestry cluster than the roughly 700-donor mean. Because the 87-base-pair reads could not distinguish some IMGT-functional V segments, including TRBV6-2 and TRBV6-3, those segments were excluded. A cluster of highly shared sequence variants was judged likely to represent a technical artifact of the sequencing pipeline. An association between a missense DCLRE1C variant and V-gene and J-gene trimming of TCR beta chains was found in a later genetic analysis and replicated in an independent cohort. Cytomegalovirus status was reported to be diagnosed by the classifier with high specificity and sensitivity in both the original and validation cohorts. Linkage disequilibrium might explain the correlated functional status among segregating V segments, but an unknown experimental factor could not be excluded. Because some donors lacked HLA typing at each locus, the association tests relied only on the typed subset. Broadly in line with IMGT annotations, most TCR beta V segments showed up in productive rearrangements about 87% or about 30% of the time in an earlier analysis of 587 of the donors. Fewer than 20 rarely observed V segments, including chromosome 9 orphons, were excluded from the earlier analysis of about 600 of the donors because counts were too low. Several of the top co-occurrence clusters appeared to be linked to parvovirus B19, influenza, CMV and Epstein-Barr virus, according to a later analysis. This cohort had only TCR beta chains sequenced, and the lack of alpha or paired-chain data limited which features could be detected. In a later analysis, the rate of TCR association differed among HLA loci, with DRB1 alleles having the most associated TCRs and HLA-C alleles having the fewest. While some public TCRs were present in many individuals, most TCR sequences turned up only very rarely across donors. A later analysis found that HLA-associated TCR beta chains were more clonally expanded and had lower generation probabilities than equally common non-associated chains. At a false discovery rate of 0.05, a later analysis linked 15,000 to 20,000 TCR beta sequences to specific HLA alleles. In the study, approximately 160 TCR beta chains were listed as associated with cytomegalovirus.

CDR1 SGHAT and CDR2 FQNNGV are derived from the germline V gene. Reading from cysteine to phenylalanine, the CDR3 counts 14 amino acids. The entry retains the CDR3 DNA only, 42 bases that are in frame from base 1. V and J lose 1 base and 8 bases, and a span of 12 bases separates them. The cohort comprised approximately 700 healthy bone marrow donors. Cohort members were all nominally healthy when sampled, although unrecorded immune exposures were likely present. The donor tested CMV seropositive and was one of the 289 seropositive cohort members. A peripheral blood sample was provided by each donor, and peripheral blood mononuclear cells were used for TCR beta sequencing. The Qiagen DNeasy Blood Extraction Kit was used to extract genomic DNA from the blood cell samples. Receptor libraries were prepared by the immunoSEQ multiplex PCR assay. For the multiplex PCR, a mixture combining 60 forward primers for TCR Vbeta segments and 13 reverse primers for TCR Jbeta segments was used. A multiplex PCR assay on genomic DNA amplified the CDR3 region of rearranged TCR beta genes. The Illumina HiSeq System was used to sequence the amplified TCR beta libraries as 87-base-pair reads. On the authors' methods: A later analysis counted some 80 million unique TCR beta chains across the 600 to 850 repertoires, and 10 million to 12 million of these chains were shared by at least two donors. Raw reads were error-corrected and collapsed into unique sequences with a nearest-neighbor algorithm that merged closely related sequences to remove PCR and sequencing errors. CDR3 sequences were aligned to IMGT reference sequences to assign V, D and J gene segments. Each retained sequence needed at least a six-nucleotide match to both a V gene segment and a J gene segment. Rearrangements were called productive when the CDR3 lacked stop codons and stayed in frame with V and J; all others were non-productive. Following IMGT convention, CDR3 was defined as the stretch from the second conserved V-encoded cysteine to the conserved J-encoded phenylalanine. In an earlier analysis of 550 to 650 of the donors, sequences lacking an unambiguous match to a single V gene segment were excluded. In an earlier analysis of about 590 of the donors, a V segment was called functional when productive rearrangements were above 56.7%, and segregating when the standard deviation between donors exceeded 5%. A statistical classification framework was built for diagnosing cytomegalovirus status from the catalog of TCR beta chain sequences. In a later analysis, TCR nucleotide sequences were compared against IMGT/GENE-DB human TR gene sequences so that V and J genes could be assigned. In a later analysis, CDR3 sequences and most-parsimonious VDJ recombination scenarios were assigned using the TCRdist pipeline. In a later analysis, each TCR beta chain was defined by its CDR3 amino acid sequence together with its V-gene family, and reads lacking a unique V-gene family were excluded. To address suspected cross-contamination and a sequencing artifact, a later analysis removed a few hundred highly shared, low-generation-probability nucleotide sequences. A later analysis calculated a clonal expansion index for each public chain from normalized within-repertoire ranks of inferred template counts. A later analysis computed generation probabilities with a VDJ recombination model fitted to out-of-frame rearrangements, and checked the results against IGoR. Hypergeometric tests were used in a later analysis to score TCR-TCR, TCR-HLA and TCR-CMV co-occurrence, with a repertoire-size bias correction applied to the TCR pairs. To estimate false discovery rates, a later analysis permuted the HLA or CMV assignments 20 times. In a later analysis, co-occurring TCRs were grouped using DBSCAN, with TCRdist sequence similarity added in when clustering inside HLA-allele-positive subsets. Repertoires with fewer than 30,000 or more than 120,000 public chains were left out of co-occurrence clustering, as were about 5 repertoires with anomalous nucleotide sharing. In its TCRdb copy, this immuneACCESS table keeps in-frame sequences only and misses some clones. Where compared with another copy, unresolved V genes explain less than half of these, and the others have no known cause. The DNA was the basis for D and trimming; V, J and clone size are from that table. Present in this sample are 150,000 or so clones, roughly 82% of which were seen just once. Clones ranked in the top ten supply around 6.6% of the sample.

This clone turned up a few times. Its antigen is not yet known. No per-base quality is available; no much larger clone lies one base away. The sample comprised PBMCs. The rearranged chain carries TRBV11-2 and TRBJ2-1; there is no confident call for the D gene. The TCR originated in a woman aged 45 to 65 in good health and CMV-seropositive. The nucleotide sequence is TGTGCCAGCAGCTTAGCTTTTAGTCCCGATGAGCAGTTCTTC. Translated, it gives CASSLAFSPDEQFF. The full variable domain, completed from the reference TRBV11-2 and TRBJ2-1 proteins outside the CDR3, reads EAGVAQSPRYKIIEKRQSVAFWCNPISGHATLYWYQQILGQGPKLLIQFQNNGVVDDSQLPKDRFSAERLKGVDSTLKIQPAKLEDSAVYLCASSLAFSPDEQFFGPGTRLTVL.